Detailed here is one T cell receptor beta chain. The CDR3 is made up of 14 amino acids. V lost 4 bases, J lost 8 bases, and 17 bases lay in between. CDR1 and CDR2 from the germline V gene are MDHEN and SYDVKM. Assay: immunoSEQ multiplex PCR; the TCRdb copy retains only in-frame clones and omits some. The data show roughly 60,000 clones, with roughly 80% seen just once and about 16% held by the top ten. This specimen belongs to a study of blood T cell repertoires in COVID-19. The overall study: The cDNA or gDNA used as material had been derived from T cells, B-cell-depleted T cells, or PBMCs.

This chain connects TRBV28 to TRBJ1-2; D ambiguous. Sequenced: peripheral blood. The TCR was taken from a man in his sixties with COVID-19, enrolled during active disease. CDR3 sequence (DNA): TGTGCCAGCAGTTCCGCCGAGAGGGTGGGAGGCTACACCTTC. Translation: CASSSAERVGGYTF.